This TCR beta chain emerged from a study of control samples from healthy donors and cancer patients. The germline V gene encodes CDR1 SGHVS and CDR2 FNYEAQ. V lost 0 bases and J lost 0; bases outside the gene matches: 5. The CDR3 spans 18 residues. Produced via immunoSEQ multiplex PCR; TCRdb's table is partial and in-frame only. The sample has about 180,000 clones; around 94% are singletons. This sequence joins TRBV7-6 and TRBJ1-5; 10 bases map to TRBD1. The sample was blood. The sequence derives from a woman aged 18 to 35 in good health. CDR3 sequence: CASSLAEGTGVSNQPQHF. The CDR3 nucleotides read TGTGCCAGCAGCTTAGCGGAAGGGACAGGGGTTAGCAATCAGCCCCAGCATTTT.